This T cell receptor (beta chain) comes out of a study of naive and memory T cell subsets. General study points: TCR abundance followed a power law differing between naive and memory subsets. Over 95% of naive TCR sequences appeared only once, unlike memory subsets. Especially in CD8 cells, naive repertoires contained a few larger clonotypes, possibly CD45RA-re-expressing memory cells.

An equimolar mix of two oligonucleotides served as the beta constant-region primer for TRBC1 and TRBC2. Four rounds of PCR amplified the ligated cDNA using nested alpha and beta constant-region primers plus SP2. TCRdb fed the UMI-ligation and nested PCR reads into MiXCR, producing one record per CDR3 protein. The sample lists approximately 150,000 distinct CDR3 sequences, approximately 18% occurring once. This clonotype appeared a few times. The antigen is undetermined. Alpha and beta libraries were amplified separately from the second PCR onward. Cells stained for CD3, CD4, CD8, CD45RA, CD27 and viability were sorted into four CD45RA/CD27 subsets. Germline CDR1 and CDR2: SEHNR and FQNEAQ (reference sequence). The CDR3 loop spans 12 amino acids. Deletions cut 3 bases from V and 7 bases from J, with 7 bases between.

This sequence originates from a human donor in good health. This rearrangement joins TRBV7-9 to TRBJ1-5, with D uncertain. Sequenced sample: naive CD8+ T cells from blood. The CDR3 region is CASSFSGQPQHF. CDR3 nucleotide sequence: TGTGCCAGCAGCTTTAGTGGCCAGCCCCAGCATTTT.